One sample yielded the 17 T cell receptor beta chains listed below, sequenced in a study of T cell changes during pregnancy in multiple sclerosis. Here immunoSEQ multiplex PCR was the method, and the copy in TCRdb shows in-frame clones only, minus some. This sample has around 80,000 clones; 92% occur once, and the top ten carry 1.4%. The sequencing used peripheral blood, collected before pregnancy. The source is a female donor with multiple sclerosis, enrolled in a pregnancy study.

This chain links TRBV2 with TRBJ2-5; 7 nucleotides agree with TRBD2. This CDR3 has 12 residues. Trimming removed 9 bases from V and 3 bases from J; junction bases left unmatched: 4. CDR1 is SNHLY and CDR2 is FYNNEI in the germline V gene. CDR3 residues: CASLAGEETQYF. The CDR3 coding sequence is TGTGCCAGTTTGGCGGGGGAAGAGACCCAGTACTTC.

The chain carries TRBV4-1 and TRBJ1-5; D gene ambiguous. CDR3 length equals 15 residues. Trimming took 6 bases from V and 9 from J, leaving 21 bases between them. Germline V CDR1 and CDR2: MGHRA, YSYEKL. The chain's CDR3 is CASRQNERFEGPQHF. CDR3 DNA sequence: TGCGCCAGCAGGCAAAATGAGCGGTTTGAGGGGCCCCAGCATTTT.

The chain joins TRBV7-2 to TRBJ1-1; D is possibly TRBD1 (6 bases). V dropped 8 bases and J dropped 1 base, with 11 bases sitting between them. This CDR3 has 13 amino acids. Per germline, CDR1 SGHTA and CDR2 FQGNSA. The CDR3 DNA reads TGTGCCAGCCGCAAGACAGGGAACACTGAAGCTTTCTTT. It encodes CASRKTGNTEAFF.

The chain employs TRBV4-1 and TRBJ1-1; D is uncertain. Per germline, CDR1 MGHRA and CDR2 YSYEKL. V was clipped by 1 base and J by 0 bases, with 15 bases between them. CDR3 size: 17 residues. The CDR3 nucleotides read TGCGCCAGCAGCCAAGCAATAGAGCTCCGGTTGAACACTGAAGCTTTCTTT. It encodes CASSQAIELRLNTEAFF.

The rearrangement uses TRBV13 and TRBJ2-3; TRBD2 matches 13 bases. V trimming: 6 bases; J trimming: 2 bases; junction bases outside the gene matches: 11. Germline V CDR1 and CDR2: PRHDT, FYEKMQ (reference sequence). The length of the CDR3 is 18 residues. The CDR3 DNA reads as TGTGCCAGCAGGTCACGACTAGCGGGGGGCCTCGCCACAGATACGCAGTATTTT. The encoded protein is CASRSRLAGGLATDTQYF.

The CDR3 DNA follows: TGTGCCAGCACCCTAGCGGGGGGGGCCTACAATGAGCAGTTCTTC. Translated, it gives CASTLAGGAYNEQFF. J is TRBJ2-1 and V is TRBV9; 12 nucleotides line up with TRBD2. The CDR3 length is 15 residues. Trimming took 6 bases from V and 2 from J; bases not matched to a gene: 3. Germline CDR1 and CDR2: SGDLS and YYNGEE. Supplemented by reference TRBV9 and TRBJ2-1, the full variable domain reads DSGVTQTPKHLITATGQRVTLRCSPRSGDLSVYWYQQSLDQGLQFLIQYYNGEERAKGNILERFSAQQFPDLHSELNLSSLELGDSALYFCASTLAGGAYNEQFFGPGTRLTVL.

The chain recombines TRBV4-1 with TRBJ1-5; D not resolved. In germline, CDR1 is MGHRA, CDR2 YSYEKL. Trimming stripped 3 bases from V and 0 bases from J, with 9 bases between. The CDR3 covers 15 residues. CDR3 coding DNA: TGCGCCAGCAGCCATAACACCGATAGCAATCAGCCCCAGCATTTT. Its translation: CASSHNTDSNQPQHF.

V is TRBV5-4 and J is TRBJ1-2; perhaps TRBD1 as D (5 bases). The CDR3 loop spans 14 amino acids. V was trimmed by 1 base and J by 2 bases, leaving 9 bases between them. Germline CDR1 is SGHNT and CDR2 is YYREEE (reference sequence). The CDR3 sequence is CASSLTTENYGYTF. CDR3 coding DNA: TGTGCCAGCAGCTTGACGACAGAAAACTATGGCTACACCTTC. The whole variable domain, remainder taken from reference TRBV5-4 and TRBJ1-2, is ETGVTQSPTHLIKTRGQQVTLRCSSQSGHNTVSWYQQALGQGPQFIFQYYREEENGRGNFPPRFSGLQFPNYSSELNVNALELDDSALYLCASSLTTENYGYTFGSGTRLTVV.

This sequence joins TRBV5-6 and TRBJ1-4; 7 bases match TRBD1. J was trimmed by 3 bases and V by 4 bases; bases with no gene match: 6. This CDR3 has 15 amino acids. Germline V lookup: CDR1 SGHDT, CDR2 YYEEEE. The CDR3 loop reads CASSRETGPNEKLFF. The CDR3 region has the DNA TGTGCCAGCAGCCGCGAGACAGGGCCTAATGAAAAACTGTTTTTT. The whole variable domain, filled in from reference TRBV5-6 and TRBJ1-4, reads DAGVTQSPTHLIKTRGQQVTLRCSPKSGHDTVSWYQQALGQGPQFIFQYYEEEERQRGNFPDRFSGHQFPNYSSELNVNALLLGDSALYLCASSRETGPNEKLFFGSGTQLSVL.

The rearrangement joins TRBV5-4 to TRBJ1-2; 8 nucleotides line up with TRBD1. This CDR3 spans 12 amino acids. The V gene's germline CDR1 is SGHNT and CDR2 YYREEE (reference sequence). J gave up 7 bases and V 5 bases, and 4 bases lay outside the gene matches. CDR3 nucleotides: TGTGCCAGCAGGACGACAGGGGCTGGCTACACCTTC. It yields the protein CASRTTGAGYTF.

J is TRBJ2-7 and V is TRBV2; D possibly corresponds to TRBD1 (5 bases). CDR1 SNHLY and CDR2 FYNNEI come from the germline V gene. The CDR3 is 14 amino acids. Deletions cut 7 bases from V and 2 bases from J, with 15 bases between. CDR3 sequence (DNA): TGTGCCAGCACTGTCCCTGCCAGGGCCTACGAGCAGTACTTC. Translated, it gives CASTVPARAYEQYF.

The CDR3 region is CASSSSGGARETQYF. The CDR3 DNA reads as TGTGCCAGCAGCTCGAGCGGGGGGGCGCGAGAGACCCAGTACTTC. The rearrangement links TRBV5-6 to TRBJ2-5; TRBD2 matches 10 bases. Germline trimming cut 3 bases from V and 4 bases from J; bases unmatched to any gene: 6. The CDR3 contains 15 residues. Germline values: CDR1 SGHDT, CDR2 YYEEEE. The whole variable domain, remainder taken from reference TRBV5-6 and TRBJ2-5, is DAGVTQSPTHLIKTRGQQVTLRCSPKSGHDTVSWYQQALGQGPQFIFQYYEEEERQRGNFPDRFSGHQFPNYSSELNVNALLLGDSALYLCASSSSGGARETQYFGPGTRLLVL.

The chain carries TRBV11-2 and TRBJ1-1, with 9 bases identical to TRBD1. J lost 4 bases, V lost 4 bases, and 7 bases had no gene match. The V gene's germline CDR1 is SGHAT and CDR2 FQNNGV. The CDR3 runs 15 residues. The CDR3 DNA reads TGTGCCAGCAGCTCTTCCGACAGGGGGGTCACTGAAGCTTTCTTT. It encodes CASSSSDRGVTEAFF.

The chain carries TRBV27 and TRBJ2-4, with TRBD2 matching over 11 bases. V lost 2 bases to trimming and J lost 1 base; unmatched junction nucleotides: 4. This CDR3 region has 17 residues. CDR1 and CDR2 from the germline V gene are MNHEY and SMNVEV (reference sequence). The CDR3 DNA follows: TGTGCCAGCAGTTTAGCGGGACTAGCGGATGCCAAAAACATTCAGTACTTC. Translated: CASSLAGLADAKNIQYF.

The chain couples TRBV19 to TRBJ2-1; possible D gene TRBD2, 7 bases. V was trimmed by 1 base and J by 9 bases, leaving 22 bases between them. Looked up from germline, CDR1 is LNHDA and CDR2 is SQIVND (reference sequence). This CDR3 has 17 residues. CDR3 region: CASSIALGGRKLGEQFF. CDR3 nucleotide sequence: TGTGCCAGTAGTATAGCCCTCGGGGGGCGCAAGTTGGGTGAGCAGTTCTTC.

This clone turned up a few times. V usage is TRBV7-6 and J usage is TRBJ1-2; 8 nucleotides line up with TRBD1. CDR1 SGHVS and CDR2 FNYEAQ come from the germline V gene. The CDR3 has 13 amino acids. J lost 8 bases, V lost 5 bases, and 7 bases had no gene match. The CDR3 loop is CASSRGQGDGYTF. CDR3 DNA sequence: TGTGCCAGCAGCCGAGGACAGGGCGACGGCTACACCTTC.

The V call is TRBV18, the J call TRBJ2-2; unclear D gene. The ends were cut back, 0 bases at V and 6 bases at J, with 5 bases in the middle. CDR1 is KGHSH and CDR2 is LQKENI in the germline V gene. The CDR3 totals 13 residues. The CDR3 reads CASSPPPAGELFF. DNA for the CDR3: TGTGCCAGCTCACCACCTCCTGCCGGGGAGCTGTTTTTT.